The 13 T cell receptor beta chains presented below share a single source sample, sequenced in a study of blood T cell repertoires in COVID-19. Assay used: immunoSEQ multiplex PCR; TCRdb lists only in-frame clones, some missing. The data contain around 200,000 clones, around 89% of them singletons. The sample was peripheral blood. All receptors come from a man in his fifties with acute or convalescent COVID-19.

V gene TRBV27 combines with J gene TRBJ2-2; D possibly corresponds to TRBD1 (6 bases). The CDR3 runs 18 residues. V dropped 6 bases and J dropped 6 bases, with 26 bases sitting between them. Germline values: CDR1 MNHEY, CDR2 SMNVEV (reference sequence). CDR3 bases: TGTGCCAGCAGCCCCCAGAGTGTGGTAGCCGAGGGGGCCGGGGAGCTGTTTTTT. Translated: CASSPQSVVAEGAGELFF.

The J gene is TRBJ2-1, the V gene TRBV15; 7 nucleotides align to TRBD1. CDR3 length equals 14 residues. The germline CDR1 and CDR2 sequences are LNHNV and YYDKDF (reference sequence). With V trimmed by 1 base and J by 12 bases, 9 bases remained unmatched. The CDR3 loop is CATSRATGSGVQFF. The CDR3 DNA is TGTGCCACCAGCAGAGCGACAGGGTCTGGTGTGCAGTTCTTC.

The chain combines TRBV28 with TRBJ2-2; D unresolved. The V end lost 3 bases, the J end lost 8 bases, and 7 bases lay between the germline ends. This CDR3 has 12 residues. Germline CDR1 MDHEN, CDR2 SYDVKM. CDR3 sequence (DNA): TGTGCCAGCAGTTTTTCAGTTGGGGAGCTGTTTTTT. Amino acid sequence: CASSFSVGELFF.

The rearrangement uses TRBV19 and TRBJ2-2; no reliable D call. V shed 5 bases and J shed 0 bases, with 10 bases lying between them. Per germline, CDR1 LNHDA and CDR2 SQIVND (reference sequence). The CDR3 loop spans 15 amino acids. The CDR3 coding sequence is TGTGCCAGTAGTTATGAGAACGCGAACACCGGGGAGCTGTTTTTT. Translating it yields CASSYENANTGELFF. The whole variable domain, remainder taken from reference TRBV19 and TRBJ2-2, is DGGITQSPKYLFRKEGQNVTLSCEQNLNHDAMYWYRQDPGQGLRLIYYSQIVNDFQKGDIAEGYSVSREKKESFPLTVTSAQKNPTAFYLCASSYENANTGELFFGEGSRLTVL.

The V gene is TRBV6-5, the J gene TRBJ2-1, with D tentatively TRBD2 (6 bases). Trimming pared 5 bases from V and 7 bases from J, leaving 18 bases between. CDR3 length: 15 residues. The germline CDR1 and CDR2 sequences are MNHEY and SVGAGI. The CDR3 nucleotides read TGTGCCAGCAGTCCTAGAACTAGCTCAGGGAATGAGCAGTTCTTC. It is translated as CASSPRTSSGNEQFF.

CDR3 in DNA: TGTGCCATCAGTGAGCGCCTAGCGGGAGGAACAGATACGCAGTATTTT. Residues: CAISERLAGGTDTQYF. The chain combines TRBV10-3 with TRBJ2-3; 11 nucleotides agree with TRBD2. Germline V CDR1 and CDR2: ENHRY, SYGVKD. The CDR3 totals 16 residues. V trimming: 2 bases; J trimming: 3 bases; junction bases outside the gene matches: 4.

V and J are TRBV19 and TRBJ1-5; D is unresolved. The CDR3 sequence is 15 residues long. The germline CDR1 and CDR2 sequences are LNHDA and SQIVND (reference sequence). V was cut by 1 base and J by 2 bases, with 9 bases left in between. The CDR3 nucleotides are TGTGCCAGTAGTATAGGTTATGGAGGCAATCAGCCCCAGCATTTT. It codes for CASSIGYGGNQPQHF.

The gene calls are TRBV27 and TRBJ1-6, with D perhaps TRBD1 (6 bases). This CDR3 has 15 residues. Germline lookup yields CDR1 MNHEY and CDR2 SMNVEV (reference sequence). Deletions cut 5 bases from V and 8 bases from J, with 16 bases between. CDR3 amino acids: CASSLGQNWDSPLHF. The CDR3 nucleotides read TGTGCCAGCAGTCTAGGACAGAATTGGGATTCACCCCTCCACTTT.

V and J are TRBV6-5 and TRBJ2-7, with 10 bases aligning to TRBD1. Germline loops: CDR1 MNHEY, CDR2 SVGAGI. The CDR3 length is 14 residues. J lost 1 base, V lost 7 bases, and 4 bases had no gene match. This CDR3 is CASKPGQGSYEQYV. The CDR3 coding sequence is TGTGCCAGCAAACCGGGACAGGGGTCCTACGAGCAGTACGTC.

The chain links TRBV19 to TRBJ1-5, with TRBD1 matching 9 bases. The CDR3 extends over 16 amino acids. Per germline, CDR1 LNHDA and CDR2 SQIVND (reference sequence). V was pared by 4 bases and J by 6 bases, with 10 bases of the junction left unmatched. The CDR3: CASSTKQGAKRQPQHF. Here the CDR3 DNA reads TGTGCCAGTAGTACAAAACAGGGGGCGAAGCGTCAGCCCCAGCATTTT.

The rearrangement uses TRBV6-5 and TRBJ1-5, with 8 bases lining up with TRBD1. The CDR3 is 15 residues long. The V gene's germline CDR1 is MNHEY and CDR2 SVGAGI. With V trimmed by 7 bases and J by 1 base, 6 bases remained unmatched. CDR3 loop: CASTLGTGSNQPQHF. CDR3 in DNA: TGTGCCAGCACCCTAGGGACAGGAAGCAATCAGCCCCAGCATTTT.

The chain carries TRBV10-3 and TRBJ2-7, with 10 bases lining up with TRBD1. The V gene's germline CDR1 is ENHRY and CDR2 SYGVKD. The J segment lost 2 bases and the V segment lost 3 bases, leaving 7 bases of the junction unmatched. The CDR3 extends over 16 amino acids. The chain's CDR3 is CAISEGTGVNTYEQYF. In DNA, the CDR3 is TGTGCCATCAGTGAAGGGACAGGGGTGAACACCTACGAGCAGTACTTC.

The gene calls are TRBV7-8 and TRBJ2-7, with TRBD1 as a possible D gene (6 bases). The ends were cut back, 1 base at V and 4 bases at J, with 14 bases in the middle. This CDR3 comprises 15 residues. Germline values: CDR1 SGHVS, CDR2 FQNEAQ. The CDR3 loop reads CASSLVSGGLYEQYF. As DNA, the CDR3 is TGTGCCAGCAGCTTAGTGTCTGGGGGCCTATACGAGCAGTACTTC.